Below are 32 T cell receptor beta chains sequenced from a single sample in a study of cytomegalovirus exposure and HLA in healthy donors. PCR amplification relied on 60 Vbeta primers (plus 13 Jbeta primers). The table came from immunoSEQ multiplex PCR; TCRdb's copy has only in-frame clones and leaves some out. Altogether around 110,000 clones are present, less than 80% being singletons, with the ten largest covering 8.5% to 9.5%. Specimen: PBMCs. The receptors come from a woman between 40 and 50 years old in good health and CMV-seropositive.

Regarding this clone: Other DNA variants within this sample encode the same CDR3. The CDR3 region is CASSLGLAGARSYNEQFF. In nucleotides, the CDR3 is TGTGCCAGCAGCCTCGGACTAGCGGGAGCACGCTCCTACAATGAGCAGTTCTTC. V is TRBV27 and J is TRBJ2-1, with 13 positions matching TRBD2. The germline V gene has CDR1 MNHEY and CDR2 SMNVEV (reference sequence). The V segment lost 6 bases and the J segment 0 bases; nucleotides outside the gene matches: 8. This CDR3 has 18 residues.

The chain uses TRBV9 and TRBJ2-5, with a possible D match to TRBD2 (6 bases). Germline-derived CDR1 and CDR2 are SGDLS and YYNGEE. This CDR3 has 13 residues. V lost 4 bases, J lost 2 bases, and 9 bases lay in between. Written as DNA, the CDR3 is TGTGCCAGCAGCTCTAGCGCGCAAGAGACCCAGTACTTC. Translating gives CASSSSAQETQYF.

This clone showed up just once. The chain carries TRBV29-1 and TRBJ2-7; D is undetermined. The germline V gene encodes CDR1 SQVTM and CDR2 ANQGSEA. The CDR3 contains 15 residues. The V and J ends lost 0 bases and 2 bases respectively, with 14 bases between them. CDR3 DNA sequence: TGCAGCGTTGAAGATAAGTCTCAGGTCCCCTACGAGCAGTACTTC. Encoded protein: CSVEDKSQVPYEQYF.

The CDR3 DNA is TGTGCCAGCTTACGACAGGGCCAGCAGTACTTC. Its protein is CASLRQGQQYF. The chain joins TRBV25-1 to TRBJ2-7, with TRBD1 matching 7 bases. With V trimmed by 8 bases and J by 8 bases, 6 bases remained unmatched. Germline V gene data show CDR1 as MGHDK and CDR2 as SYGVNS. The CDR3 spans 11 residues.

The chain recombines TRBV7-3 with TRBJ2-5, with 12 bases identical to TRBD2. The CDR3 consists of 14 residues. The V gene's germline CDR1 is SGHTA and CDR2 FQGTGA. V trimming: 5 bases; J trimming: 5 bases; junction bases outside the gene matches: 3. CDR3 loop: CASSPGTSGETQYF. CDR3 bases: TGTGCCAGCAGCCCCGGGACTAGCGGGGAGACCCAGTACTTC.

This clone was seen more than once but under ten times. The chain has TRBV4-2 and TRBJ2-1; TRBD1 might be the D (6 bases). Germline V gene lookup returns CDR1 LGHNA and CDR2 YNFKEQ. The CDR3 contains 15 residues. Trimming stripped 0 bases from V and 0 bases from J, with 6 bases between. The CDR3 protein is CASSQEGGSYNEQFF. CDR3 DNA: TGTGCCAGCAGCCAAGAAGGGGGCTCCTACAATGAGCAGTTCTTC.

J is TRBJ2-5 and V is TRBV28; D may be TRBD1 (6 bases). The CDR3 runs to 14 residues. Per germline, CDR1 MDHEN and CDR2 SYDVKM. Trimming took 5 bases from V and 4 from J, leaving 14 bases between them. As DNA, the CDR3 is TGTGCCAGCAGTGTCACGGACAGCCGAGAGACCCAGTACTTC. It specifies CASSVTDSRETQYF. Using reference TRBV28 and TRBJ2-5 for the parts outside the CDR3, the full variable domain is DVKVTQSSRYLVKRTGEKVFLECVQDMDHENMFWYRQDPGLGLRLIYFSYDVKMKEKGDIPEGYSVSREKKERFSLILESASTNQTSMYLCASSVTDSRETQYFGPGTRLLVL.

The chain combines TRBV15 with TRBJ1-4, with unresolved D. The CDR3 loop spans 17 amino acids. V lost 1 base to trimming and J lost 7 bases, with 19 bases between them. In germline, CDR1 is LNHNV, CDR2 YYDKDF (reference sequence). The CDR3 region has the DNA TGTGCCACCAGCAGAGTCGAGGTTTCTGTCGCCGGTGAAAAACTGTTTTTT. This gives the protein CATSRVEVSVAGEKLFF.

The gene calls are TRBV6-5 and TRBJ2-7; D is unclear. With 6 bases removed from V and 0 bases from J, the gap between germline ends came to 15 bases. This CDR3 region has 15 residues. Germline V gene data show CDR1 as MNHEY and CDR2 as SVGAGI. The DNA of the CDR3 is TGTGCCAGCAGCATGAGTATGGGCCACTCCTACGAGCAGTACTTC. Translating gives CASSMSMGHSYEQYF.

A few counts support this clone. The chain's CDR3 is CASSSIADTQYF. The CDR3 bases are TGTGCCAGCAGCTCGATAGCAGATACGCAGTATTTT. The genes are TRBV7-9 and TRBJ2-3; D uncertain. CDR1 is SEHNR, CDR2 FQNEAQ, per germline (reference sequence). V dropped 4 bases and J dropped 4 bases, with 6 bases sitting between them. This CDR3 is built from 12 residues.

J is TRBJ1-3 and V is TRBV20-1; D gene ambiguous. Trimming pared 6 bases from V and 0 bases from J, leaving 3 bases between. CDR3 length: 11 amino acids. In germline, CDR1 is DFQATT, CDR2 SNEGSKA (reference sequence). The DNA of the CDR3 is TGCAGTGCGAGCTCTGGAAACACCATATATTTT. Translated, it gives CSASSGNTIYF.

This clone showed up just a few times. V and J are TRBV5-4 and TRBJ2-3; TRBD2 matches at 11 bases. The CDR3 loop spans 18 amino acids. Losses at the gene ends were 2 bases for V and 0 bases for J; bases not matched to a gene: 8. Germline CDR1 is SGHNT and CDR2 is YYREEE (reference sequence). The CDR3 DNA reads TGTGCCAGCAGCTTCGAAGGACTAGCGGGCGCAAGCACAGATACGCAGTATTTT. It codes for CASSFEGLAGASTDTQYF.

V usage is TRBV7-8 and J usage is TRBJ1-1, with D possibly being TRBD1 (5 bases). This CDR3 contains 12 residues. CDR1 SGHVS and CDR2 FQNEAQ come from the germline V gene. The germline V and J ends were trimmed by 4 bases and 10 bases, with 13 bases remaining between them. CDR3: CASSSTGSRAFF. CDR3 nucleotides: TGTGCCAGCAGCTCCACAGGTTCCCGAGCTTTCTTT.

This chain uses TRBV19 with TRBJ2-5; 7 nucleotides agree with TRBD2. Germline CDR1 and CDR2: LNHDA and SQIVND (reference sequence). The CDR3 runs 13 residues. The trim removed 2 bases at V and 3 bases at J, leaving 0 bases unmatched. The CDR3 region is CASSISGEETQYF. As DNA, the CDR3 is TGTGCCAGTAGTATAAGCGGGGAAGAGACCCAGTACTTC. The variable domain in full, completed from reference TRBV19 and TRBJ2-5, reads DGGITQSPKYLFRKEGQNVTLSCEQNLNHDAMYWYRQDPGQGLRLIYYSQIVNDFQKGDIAEGYSVSREKKESFPLTVTSAQKNPTAFYLCASSISGEETQYFGPGTRLLVL.

The chain links TRBV5-4 to TRBJ2-1; 8 bases are a match to TRBD2. The CDR3 loop spans 15 amino acids. The V and J ends lost 0 bases and 8 bases, in that order; junction bases with no gene match: 7. Germline CDR1 SGHNT, CDR2 YYREEE (reference sequence). Here the CDR3 reads CASSLESGRRYEQFF. CDR3 sequence (DNA): TGTGCCAGCAGCTTGGAAAGCGGGAGAAGATATGAGCAGTTCTTC.

The J gene is TRBJ1-1, the V gene TRBV5-4; no firm D call. The CDR3 extends over 15 amino acids. Trimming removed 3 bases at V and 0 bases at J, with 12 bases between. CDR1 is SGHNT, CDR2 YYREEE, per germline (reference sequence). DNA of the CDR3: TGTGCCAGCAGCTCGCGGCCGGGGTTGAACACTGAAGCTTTCTTT. Translating gives CASSSRPGLNTEAFF.

The sample holds one count of this clone. V is TRBV4-1 and J is TRBJ1-4, with a weak D call TRBD1 (6 bases). Trimming left V 1 base short and J 10 bases short, with 10 bases between. The germline V gene encodes CDR1 MGHRA and CDR2 YSYEKL. This CDR3 has 13 amino acids. The CDR3 protein is CASSQAGVLKLFF. DNA of the CDR3: TGCGCCAGCAGCCAAGCAGGGGTACTAAAACTGTTTTTT.

The chain recombines TRBV7-9 with TRBJ1-1, with D possibly matching TRBD1 (5 bases). Trimming stripped 5 bases from V and 3 bases from J, with 16 bases between. CDR3 length equals 15 residues. Germline V gene lookup returns CDR1 SEHNR and CDR2 FQNEAQ (reference sequence). CDR3 in DNA: TGTGCCAGCAGCCCTTCCGGAGGGGAGGACACTGAAGCTTTCTTT. Amino acids: CASSPSGGEDTEAFF.

V usage is TRBV6-6 and J usage is TRBJ2-7; 10 bases are shared with TRBD2. The CDR3 contains 14 residues. V shed 1 base, J shed 7 bases, and the junction held 4 bases outside the gene matches. Germline assignment: CDR1 MNHNY and CDR2 SVGAGI (reference sequence). The CDR3 region is CASSYLLAGEEQYF. The CDR3 nucleotides are TGTGCCAGCAGTTACTTGCTAGCGGGAGAAGAGCAGTACTTC.

The V and J genes are TRBV25-1 and TRBJ2-7; TRBD1 matches 9 bases. This CDR3 is built from 15 residues. Germline V CDR1 and CDR2: MGHDK, SYGVNS. The V segment lost 4 bases and the J segment 7 bases; nucleotides outside the gene matches: 11. In DNA form, the CDR3 reads TGTGCCAGCAGTGGACTCGGACAGGGGAGTGTGGAGCAGTACTTC. This gives the protein CASSGLGQGSVEQYF.

The chain couples TRBV9 to TRBJ1-2; a possible D gene is TRBD1 (5 bases). The CDR3 is 13 residues long. Germline V gene data show CDR1 as SGDLS and CDR2 as YYNGEE. Between the trimmed V and J ends, which lost 5 bases and 6 bases, there was a span of 14 bases. CDR3 bases: TGTGCCAGCAGTGGGAACAGGATCAATGGCTACACCTTC. Translation gives CASSGNRINGYTF.

This clone was seen more than once but under ten times. The chain recombines TRBV7-2 with TRBJ2-3; D might be TRBD2 (6 bases). V was pared by 1 base and J by 5 bases, with 13 bases between. Germline V lookup: CDR1 SGHTA, CDR2 FQGNSA. This CDR3 is built from 15 residues. CDR3 nucleotides: TGTGCCAGCAGCTTAGTGATGGGGCGGGGAGATACGCAGTATTTT. Encoded protein: CASSLVMGRGDTQYF.

The chain links TRBV6-6 to TRBJ1-3, with D uncertain. The CDR3 has 16 amino acids. V was clipped by 5 bases and J by 0 bases, with 14 bases between them. Germline CDR1 is MNHNY and CDR2 is SVGAGI (reference sequence). The CDR3 spells CASSPQWTFSGNTIYF. CDR3 DNA sequence: TGTGCCAGCAGTCCCCAGTGGACTTTCTCTGGAAACACCATATATTTT.

The V and J genes are TRBV6-6 and TRBJ1-2; no firm D call. Trimming took off 5 bases at V and 3 bases at J, with 10 bases between the two ends. Germline lookup yields CDR1 MNHNY and CDR2 SVGAGI (reference sequence). CDR3 length equals 13 residues. CDR3 nucleotides: TGTGCCAGCAGTGCTCAGGTCCACTATGGCTACACCTTC. Its translation is CASSAQVHYGYTF.

V gene TRBV18 combines with J gene TRBJ1-1; possible D gene TRBD1, 5 bases. The CDR3 is 14 residues long. Germline CDR1 KGHSH, CDR2 LQKENI. The V and J ends lost 1 base and 1 base respectively, with 7 bases between them. The CDR3 sequence is CASSPQTGNTEAFF. The CDR3 region has the DNA TGTGCCAGCTCACCACAAACAGGGAACACTGAAGCTTTCTTT. Filled out from reference TRBV18 and TRBJ1-1, the complete variable domain reads NAGVMQNPRHLVRRRGQEARLRCSPMKGHSHVYWYRQLPEEGLKFMVYLQKENIIDESGMPKERFSAEFPKEGPSILRIQQVVRGDSAAYFCASSPQTGNTEAFFGQGTRLTVV.

This rearrangement joins TRBV29-1 to TRBJ1-1; D is unresolved. The ends were cut back, 1 base at V and 10 bases at J, with 10 bases in the middle. The V gene's germline CDR1 is SQVTM and CDR2 ANQGSEA. The length of the CDR3 is 11 residues. The DNA for the CDR3 is TGCAGCGTTGAAGGAGTTGAGGGAGCTTTCTTT. This codes for CSVEGVEGAFF.

V and J are TRBV5-1 and TRBJ2-1; unclear D gene. The germline gives CDR1 SGHRS, CDR2 YFSETQ. The CDR3 contains 13 residues. V lost 2 bases and J lost 7, with 10 bases in between. DNA for the CDR3: TGCGCCAGCAGCTTTGAATCAGGTAATGAGCAGTTCTTC. Residues: CASSFESGNEQFF. The full variable domain, in which reference TRBV5-1 and TRBJ2-1 provide the parts outside the CDR3, is KAGVTQTPRYLIKTRGQQVTLSCSPISGHRSVSWYQQTPGQGLQFLFEYFSETQRNKGNFPGRFSGRQFSNSRSEMNVSTLELGDSALYLCASSFESGNEQFFGPGTRLTVL.

The V and J genes are TRBV7-6 and TRBJ2-2, with TRBD2 matching 10 bases. Germline CDR1 SGHVS, CDR2 FNYEAQ. There are 16 residues in the CDR3. V lost 5 bases to trimming and J lost 0 bases; unmatched junction nucleotides: 3. The CDR3 loop is CASSLLAGANTGELFF. The CDR3 coding sequence is TGTGCCAGCAGCCTCCTAGCGGGAGCGAACACCGGGGAGCTGTTTTTT.

This clone showed up just a few times. This chain joins TRBV4-3 and TRBJ2-1; 7 nucleotides agree with TRBD2. V trimming: 0 bases; J trimming: 2 bases; junction bases outside the gene matches: 4. The CDR3 totals 16 residues. Germline V gene lookup returns CDR1 LGHNA and CDR2 YSLEER. The CDR3 spells CASSQDYGGTYNEQFF. The CDR3 DNA reads as TGCGCCAGCAGCCAAGATTACGGGGGGACCTACAATGAGCAGTTCTTC.

On this clone itself: At one end the junction does not follow the germline gene, possibly because of a read error. Other DNA sequences from this sample encode an identical CDR3 as well. The rearrangement joins TRBV9 to TRBJ1-2; the match to TRBD1 covers 7 bases. The CDR3 sequence is 18 residues long. In germline, CDR1 is SGDLS, CDR2 YYNGEE. In nucleotides, the CDR3 is TGCGCCAGCAGCGTAAGGGCACATGGAGGGGGCCAAGAGGATGGCTACACCTTC. This gives the protein CASSVRAHGGGQEDGYTF.

The rearrangement joins TRBV7-2 to TRBJ1-1; D remains unclear. Trimming stripped 1 base from V and 5 bases from J, with 23 bases between. The V gene's germline CDR1 is SGHTA and CDR2 FQGNSA. CDR3 size: 18 residues. CDR3: CASSLVPYNRARGTEAFF. Written as DNA, the CDR3 is TGTGCCAGCAGCTTAGTACCTTACAACCGGGCCCGCGGGACTGAAGCTTTCTTT. The entire variable domain, with the rest obtained from reference TRBV7-2 and TRBJ1-1, is as follows: GAGVSQSPSNKVTEKGKDVELRCDPISGHTALYWYRQSLGQGLEFLIYFQGNSAPDKSGLPSDRFSAERTGGSVSTLTIQRTQQEDSAVYLCASSLVPYNRARGTEAFFGQGTRLTVV.

V usage is TRBV9 and J usage is TRBJ1-2; possibly TRBD1 for D (5 bases). This CDR3 spans 14 amino acids. Deletions cut 5 bases from V and 5 bases from J, with 16 bases between. Germline V CDR1 and CDR2: SGDLS, YYNGEE. The DNA for the CDR3 is TGTGCCAGCAGTCGGGGGACGGATGGATATGGCTACACCTTC. Protein sequence: CASSRGTDGYGYTF.